A single T cell receptor (beta chain) is shown here with its context. Its cognate antigen is unknown. From the RACE reads, TCRdb called clonotypes with MiXCR, one entry per CDR3 protein. This table has tens of thousands of distinct CDR3 sequences, roughly a tenth appearing once. CDR1 is SNHLY and CDR2 is FYNNEI in the germline V gene. CDR3 length: 15 amino acids. Trimming stripped 6 bases from V and 0 bases from J, with 12 bases between. The data were obtained in a study of human T cells and chemical hapten exposure. Study background: Patch tests of 0.01% DPC on the upper back were read at 6 days. Study-wide points: Sensitization with DPC brought no change to TCRs above 1 in 1000 in frequency. The donor cohort had alopecia, so its immune response may not match that of healthy people.

Noted time point: patch test 1, 2 weeks after DPC sensitization. Treatment reported: therapeutic diphenylcyclopropenone sensitization with weekly scalp DPC. People who gave samples had alopecia, were 18 to 70 years old, and were suitable for DPC. This clonotype was sampled from a man aged 35 to 55 with alopecia areata. Some clones in this sample may be carry-over from other donors' samples. The sample was whole blood, taken in connection with sensitization to the hapten diphenylcyclopropenone (DPC). The chain couples TRBV2 to TRBJ2-4; D assignment may be TRBD1 or TRBD2 (6 bases each). The CDR3 loop reads CASRTGTLAKNIQYF. CDR3 in DNA: TGTGCCAGCAGAACAGGGACTCTAGCCAAAAACATTCAGTACTTC.